This TCR beta chain was recovered during a study of blood T cell repertoires in COVID-19. Study overall: The cDNA or gDNA used as material had been derived from T cells, B-cell-depleted T cells, or PBMCs.

The CDR3 is 15 amino acids. V shed 3 bases and J 3 bases; nucleotides not matched to a gene: 11. The germline gives CDR1 GTSNPN, CDR2 SVGIG (reference sequence). Assay used: immunoSEQ multiplex PCR; TCRdb lists only in-frame clones, some missing. The sample holds some 200,000 clones, roughly 84% seen once. This chain uses TRBV30 with TRBJ2-7; TRBD2 aligns across 7 bases. The sequencing sample was made of peripheral blood. The receptor comes from a woman in her thirties who had recovered from COVID-19. The CDR3 loop reads CAWSPGGRPIYEQYF. CDR3 sequence (DNA): TGTGCCTGGAGCCCGGGGGGAAGGCCGATCTACGAGCAGTACTTC.